Listed below are T cell receptor beta chains from one sample, sequenced in a study of human T cells and chemical hapten exposure. MiXCR was run by TCRdb on the RACE reads, yielding one entry per CDR3 protein. The data hold over 55,000 distinct CDR3 sequences, with 11% observed a single time. The starting material was whole blood, obtained in connection with sensitization to the hapten diphenylcyclopropenone (DPC). These receptors were collected from a woman aged 50 to 60 with alopecia areata. Some clones in this sample may be carry-over from other donors' samples. Each CDR3 is given with its conserved first and last residue. Fields, in order: CDR3 protein, clone size, J gene, V gene. Clone sizes are given selectively: once, few, many, or a class where the clone is expanded.

cdr3_aa: CSAIQGTPGEQYF
clone_size: many
j_call: TRBJ2-7
v_call: TRBV20-1

cdr3_aa: CASSLGQGGTEAFF
clone_size: NA
j_call: TRBJ1-1
v_call: TRBV5-5

cdr3_aa: CASSSTYEQYF
clone_size: many
j_call: TRBJ2-7
v_call: TRBV28

cdr3_aa: CASSELRGPEAFF
clone_size: many
j_call: TRBJ1-1
v_call: TRBV10-2

cdr3_aa: CASSPTGGRTGELFF
clone_size: few
j_call: TRBJ2-2
v_call: TRBV2

cdr3_aa: CASSQSDLPEAFF
clone_size: NA
j_call: TRBJ1-1
v_call: TRBV3-1

cdr3_aa: CSVAPRGRGNTGELFF
clone_size: many
j_call: TRBJ2-2
v_call: TRBV29-1

cdr3_aa: CASSRDGTSGTTDTQYF
clone_size: many
j_call: TRBJ2-3
v_call: TRBV4-1

cdr3_aa: CASSLGTPGELFF
clone_size: many
j_call: TRBJ2-2
v_call: TRBV28

cdr3_aa: CASSRPIEGPVQHF
clone_size: few
j_call: TRBJ1-5
v_call: TRBV19

cdr3_aa: CSANPTSSGTQYF
clone_size: few
j_call: TRBJ2-5
v_call: TRBV20-1

cdr3_aa: CASSPGQGTEAFF
clone_size: many
j_call: TRBJ1-1
v_call: TRBV18

cdr3_aa: CASAHRGADTQYF
clone_size: few
j_call: TRBJ2-3
v_call: TRBV2

cdr3_aa: CASTRQGADTQYF
clone_size: NA
j_call: TRBJ2-3
v_call: TRBV6-1

cdr3_aa: CASSLLGTEAFF
clone_size: few
j_call: TRBJ1-1
v_call: TRBV11-2

cdr3_aa: CASGSPRAANYYGYTF
clone_size: many
j_call: TRBJ1-2
v_call: TRBV12-3/TRBV12-4

cdr3_aa: CASSFTPRGRGDTQYF
clone_size: many
j_call: TRBJ2-3
v_call: TRBV28

cdr3_aa: CASSLGDRPSYEQYF
clone_size: NA
j_call: TRBJ2-7
v_call: TRBV28

cdr3_aa: CASSLWGPGAEVDSPLHF
clone_size: few
j_call: TRBJ1-6
v_call: TRBV12-3/TRBV12-4

cdr3_aa: CASSPTELGTQYF
clone_size: NA
j_call: TRBJ2-5
v_call: TRBV18

cdr3_aa: CASSLESPSLETQYF
clone_size: many
j_call: TRBJ2-5
v_call: TRBV5-1

cdr3_aa: CASTATASGANVLTF
clone_size: many
j_call: TRBJ2-6
v_call: TRBV12-3/TRBV12-4

cdr3_aa: CASSFTGAQYF
clone_size: few
j_call: TRBJ2-3
v_call: TRBV11-2

cdr3_aa: CSAPKVRGFTGELFF
clone_size: many
j_call: TRBJ2-2
v_call: TRBV20-1

cdr3_aa: CASSLVAGDREQYF
clone_size: NA
j_call: TRBJ2-7
v_call: TRBV11-2

cdr3_aa: CASSVQGTEAFF
clone_size: few
j_call: TRBJ1-1
v_call: TRBV6-2/TRBV6-3

cdr3_aa: CASSQVGYPPVGYTF
clone_size: few
j_call: TRBJ1-2
v_call: TRBV4-3

cdr3_aa: CASSYSERNGQYF
clone_size: few
j_call: TRBJ2-7
v_call: TRBV6-6

cdr3_aa: CASSRGRSYGYTF
clone_size: NA
j_call: TRBJ1-2
v_call: TRBV6-5

cdr3_aa: CSVEDYGYTF
clone_size: many
j_call: TRBJ1-2
v_call: TRBV29-1

cdr3_aa: CASSSTVPTDTQYF
clone_size: few
j_call: TRBJ2-3
v_call: TRBV28

cdr3_aa: CASTNFFSEQYF
clone_size: few
j_call: TRBJ2-7
v_call: TRBV12-3/TRBV12-4

cdr3_aa: CANSLPTAGELFF
clone_size: NA
j_call: TRBJ2-2
v_call: TRBV7-6

cdr3_aa: CASSLEVSGRSYNEQFF
clone_size: many
j_call: TRBJ2-1
v_call: TRBV7-6

cdr3_aa: CSARDPGQENYEQFF
clone_size: many
j_call: TRBJ2-1
v_call: TRBV20-1

cdr3_aa: CAISDPGTFGEKLFF
clone_size: few
j_call: TRBJ1-4
v_call: TRBV10-3

cdr3_aa: CSASAYGYTF
clone_size: few
j_call: TRBJ1-2
v_call: TRBV20-1

cdr3_aa: CASSPGISNTEAFF
clone_size: NA
j_call: TRBJ1-1
v_call: TRBV5-1

cdr3_aa: CAGRDAVGFSEAFF
clone_size: few
j_call: TRBJ1-1
v_call: TRBV28

cdr3_aa: CASGNGGSGNEQFF
clone_size: NA
j_call: TRBJ2-1
v_call: TRBV6-6

cdr3_aa: CASSTGTAGYTF
clone_size: NA
j_call: TRBJ1-2
v_call: TRBV28

cdr3_aa: CSVDQGATTYEQYF
clone_size: few
j_call: TRBJ2-7
v_call: TRBV29-1

cdr3_aa: CSGQRIAKNIQYF
clone_size: NA
j_call: TRBJ2-4
v_call: TRBV20-1

cdr3_aa: CASSPGTAEAFF
clone_size: NA
j_call: TRBJ1-1
v_call: TRBV5-5

cdr3_aa: CSARASSRGSGELFF
clone_size: NA
j_call: TRBJ2-2
v_call: TRBV20-1

cdr3_aa: CASSLVAGSYEQYF
clone_size: few
j_call: TRBJ2-7
v_call: TRBV5-1

cdr3_aa: CASSEVTGYAGGEGNQPQHF
clone_size: many
j_call: TRBJ1-5
v_call: TRBV6-1

cdr3_aa: CAIGLRDLTEQFF
clone_size: many
j_call: TRBJ2-1
v_call: TRBV10-3

cdr3_aa: CASSWGGISTTDTQYF
clone_size: many
j_call: TRBJ2-3
v_call: TRBV7-6

cdr3_aa: CSARGAWTGGPPLHF
clone_size: many
j_call: TRBJ1-6
v_call: TRBV20-1

cdr3_aa: CAHSLETGSGDTQYF
clone_size: few
j_call: TRBJ2-3
v_call: TRBV12-2

cdr3_aa: CAIRQGSGNTIYF
clone_size: many
j_call: TRBJ1-3
v_call: TRBV10-3